Shown below are 2 T cell receptor beta chains from a single sample sequenced in a study of multiple sclerosis patients with progressive multifocal leukoencephalopathy. Time point defined: before natalizumab initiation. TCRdb keeps only in-frame clones here, not all; method: immunoSEQ multiplex PCR. This sample yields more than 30,000 clones, of which approximately 90% are seen a single time; around 1.5% belongs to the top ten. Sequencing was performed on PBMCs. All receptors come from a human donor with multiple sclerosis.

V is TRBV30 and J is TRBJ2-3; either TRBD1 or TRBD2 may fit D (6 bases each). This CDR3 has 15 residues. Trimming stripped 1 base from V and 2 bases from J, with 13 bases between. Per the germline V gene, CDR1 is GTSNPN and CDR2 is SVGIG (reference sequence). The CDR3 DNA follows: TGTGCCTGGAGTGCGCTAGGGGGACTCACAGATACGCAGTATTTT. Translated: CAWSALGGLTDTQYF.

This chain links TRBV5-4 with TRBJ2-1; the D gene is possibly TRBD1 (5 bases). Trimming removed 4 bases from V and 6 bases from J, with 11 bases in between. The CDR3 consists of 13 residues. In germline, CDR1 is SGHNT, CDR2 YYREEE (reference sequence). CDR3 nucleotide sequence: TGTGCCAGCAGCACCCGGACACGCAATGAGCAGTTCTTC. Translated: CASSTRTRNEQFF. Full variable domain (rest looked up from reference TRBV5-4 and TRBJ2-1): ETGVTQSPTHLIKTRGQQVTLRCSSQSGHNTVSWYQQALGQGPQFIFQYYREEENGRGNFPPRFSGLQFPNYSSELNVNALELDDSALYLCASSTRTRNEQFFGPGTRLTVL.